This T cell receptor beta chain was sequenced in a study of human T cells and chemical hapten exposure. A single record per CDR3 protein comes from TCRdb applying MiXCR to the RACE reads. The profile shows under 120,000 distinct CDR3 sequences, 11% of them singletons. There are many counts of this clonotype. The time point: patch test 1, 2 weeks after DPC sensitization. Treatment in this sample: therapeutic diphenylcyclopropenone sensitization with weekly scalp DPC. Extraction yielded total RNA from whole blood (unfractionated). The CDR3 is 10 amino acids. Trimming pared 6 bases from V and 6 bases from J, leaving 5 bases between. Germline values: CDR1 DFQATT, CDR2 SNEGSKA (reference sequence).

Material: whole blood, obtained in connection with sensitization to the hapten diphenylcyclopropenone (DPC). The gene calls are TRBV20-1 and TRBJ2-2; D not resolved. This TCR derives from a woman in her forties with alopecia areata. Some clones in this sample may be carry-over from other donors' samples. The DNA of the CDR3 is TGCAGTGCAAGGGCCGGGGAGCTGTTTTTT. Encoded protein: CSARAGELFF.